Presented here are 22 T cell receptor beta chains from one specimen sequenced in a study of blood T cell repertoires in COVID-19. Sequencing used immunoSEQ multiplex PCR; TCRdb keeps in-frame clones, though not all of them. Found here are approximately 190,000 clones, 88% of them singletons; the top ten hold around 6%. The material sequenced was peripheral blood. Receptors originate from a middle-aged man with active or convalescent COVID-19.

This clone occurred a few times. This chain uses TRBV25-1 with TRBJ1-1; 9 bases are a match to TRBD1. Germline V lookup: CDR1 MGHDK, CDR2 SYGVNS. Trimming at V came to 4 bases and at J to 2 bases, leaving 8 bases not matched to a gene. The CDR3 covers 16 residues. Here the CDR3 DNA reads TGTGCCAGCAGTGGATTCCCGGGACAGGGCAACACTGAAGCTTTCTTT. This encodes CASSGFPGQGNTEAFF.

This CDR3 reads CASSLISNTEAFF. The CDR3 nucleotides read TGTGCCAGCAGCTTGATCTCGAACACTGAAGCTTTCTTT. The chain couples TRBV5-5 to TRBJ1-1; D gene unclear. There are 13 residues in the CDR3. CDR1 SGHKS and CDR2 YYEKEE come from the germline V gene (reference sequence). Trimming shortened V by 1 base and J by 1 base, and 5 bases separated the two germline ends.

This chain joins TRBV5-1 and TRBJ1-6, with 9 bases identical to TRBD1. CDR3 length equals 17 residues. J gave up 8 bases and V 1 base, and 10 bases lay outside the gene matches. Germline assignment: CDR1 SGHRS and CDR2 YFSETQ. The CDR3 spells CASSLTVTGGVYSPLHF. CDR3 DNA: TGCGCCAGCAGCTTGACCGTCACAGGGGGCGTATATTCACCCCTCCACTTT. Using reference TRBV5-1 and TRBJ1-6 for the parts outside the CDR3, the full variable domain is KAGVTQTPRYLIKTRGQQVTLSCSPISGHRSVSWYQQTPGQGLQFLFEYFSETQRNKGNFPGRFSGRQFSNSRSEMNVSTLELGDSALYLCASSLTVTGGVYSPLHFGNGTRLTVT.

The chain links TRBV20-1 to TRBJ1-2; weak D call: TRBD1 (6 bases). Germline CDR1 reads DFQATT; CDR2 reads SNEGSKA (reference sequence). There are 11 residues in the CDR3. Trimming stripped 4 bases from V and 4 bases from J, with 7 bases between. The CDR3 nucleotides read TGCAGTGCTACGGACAGCTATGGCTACACCTTC. Its protein product is CSATDSYGYTF.

The V call is TRBV19, the J call TRBJ2-5, with 10 positions matching TRBD1. CDR1 is LNHDA and CDR2 is SQIVND in the germline V gene (reference sequence). This CDR3 comprises 15 residues. The ends lost 5 bases at V and 3 bases at J; junction bases unmatched: 6. DNA of the CDR3: TGTGCCAGTAGTGTAGGGACAGGGGTTAAAGAGACCCAGTACTTC. Its translation: CASSVGTGVKETQYF.

This clone appeared a single time. The chain joins TRBV5-6 to TRBJ1-1, with no clear D. V dropped 2 bases and J dropped 8 bases, with 22 bases sitting between them. The CDR3 is 16 amino acids. Per the germline V gene, CDR1 is SGHDT and CDR2 is YYEEEE. The CDR3 DNA reads as TGTGCCAGCAGCTTTCAGTCGGGTTCCGGGTACGGGGAAGCTTTCTTT. This gives the protein CASSFQSGSGYGEAFF.

The chain couples TRBV7-2 to TRBJ2-4, with 8 bases lining up with TRBD1. Germline values: CDR1 SGHTA, CDR2 FQGNSA. The CDR3 loop spans 18 amino acids. V shed 5 bases, J shed 0 bases, and the junction held 12 bases outside the gene matches. CDR3 DNA: TGTGCCAGCAGCACACCCCGGACAGGGCGGGGAGCCAAAAACATTCAGTACTTC. The encoded protein is CASSTPRTGRGAKNIQYF.

V and J are TRBV10-3 and TRBJ1-4; possible D gene TRBD1, 5 bases. Per germline, CDR1 ENHRY and CDR2 SYGVKD. CDR3 length: 14 residues. Trimming took 4 bases from V and 2 from J, leaving 8 bases between them. DNA of the CDR3: TGTGCCATCAGTGGTGGGGGGACTAATGAAAAACTGTTTTTT. Translating gives CAISGGGTNEKLFF.

The genes are TRBV11-2 and TRBJ2-7; 9 nucleotides line up with TRBD1. Germline CDR1 reads SGHAT; CDR2 reads FQNNGV. Trimming took 5 bases from V and 2 from J; bases not matched to a gene: 7. The CDR3 consists of 15 residues. The CDR3 nucleotides are TGTGCCAGCAGCCGGCCGGACAGGGGAACCTACGAGCAGTACTTC. The encoded protein is CASSRPDRGTYEQYF.

The rearrangement uses TRBV9 and TRBJ2-1; 8 bases match TRBD2. Losses at the gene ends were 5 bases for V and 6 bases for J; bases not matched to a gene: 13. The CDR3 runs to 16 residues. Germline V CDR1 and CDR2: SGDLS, YYNGEE. The CDR3 region is CASSPSLGGGPNEQFF. CDR3 nucleotide sequence: TGTGCCAGCAGTCCCTCGTTGGGCGGGGGGCCCAATGAGCAGTTCTTC.

The V call is TRBV2, the J call TRBJ1-2; no definite D call. CDR3 length: 11 amino acids. The ends were cut back, 4 bases at V and 4 bases at J, with 4 bases in the middle. Per the germline V gene, CDR1 is SNHLY and CDR2 is FYNNEI. The CDR3 DNA follows: TGTGCCAGCAGTGGTAGCTATGGCTACACCTTC. It yields the protein CASSGSYGYTF.

This sequence joins TRBV7-3 and TRBJ2-1; possibly TRBD2 for D (5 bases). Per the germline V gene, CDR1 is SGHTA and CDR2 is FQGTGA. Deletions cut 2 bases from V and 0 bases from J, with 14 bases between. This CDR3 has 17 residues. The CDR3 loop is CASSLFPWSGSYNEQFF. CDR3 DNA sequence: TGTGCCAGCAGCTTATTCCCCTGGAGCGGCTCCTACAATGAGCAGTTCTTC.

This sequence joins TRBV29-1 and TRBJ1-4, with 8 bases that match TRBD1. CDR1 and CDR2 from the germline V gene are SQVTM and ANQGSEA. V trimming: 3 bases; J trimming: 8 bases; junction bases outside the gene matches: 2. The CDR3 is made up of 12 amino acids. The CDR3 DNA reads TGCAGCGTTGACAGGGGGCAGGAAAAACTGTTTTTT. Translation gives CSVDRGQEKLFF. The full variable domain, completed using reference TRBV29-1 and TRBJ1-4, is SAVISQKPSRDICQRGTSLTIQCQVDSQVTMMFWYRQQPGQSLTLIATANQGSEATYESGFVIDKFPISRPNLTFSTLTVSNMSPEDSSIYLCSVDRGQEKLFFGSGTQLSVL.

V is TRBV7-9 and J is TRBJ1-1; 8 bases agree with TRBD1. The V and J ends lost 5 bases and 0 bases, in that order; junction bases with no gene match: 5. Germline loops: CDR1 SEHNR, CDR2 FQNEAQ (reference sequence). CDR3 length equals 15 residues. The CDR3 DNA is TGTGCCAGCAGCCCCGGGACAGGACTGAACACTGAAGCTTTCTTT. It translates to CASSPGTGLNTEAFF.

The chain is built from TRBV6-2 or TRBV6-3 and TRBJ1-1; a possible D gene is TRBD1 (6 bases). Trimming removed 4 bases at V and 5 bases at J, with 17 bases between. The CDR3 runs to 15 residues. Germline CDR1 MNHEY, CDR2 SVGEGT. The CDR3 DNA follows: TGTGCCAGCAGTTCACCCGGGGGGGCGGGAACTGAAGCTTTCTTT. Translated, it gives CASSSPGGAGTEAFF.

The V call is TRBV10-3, the J call TRBJ1-6; D might be TRBD1 (5 bases). The V and J ends lost 4 bases and 10 bases respectively, with 14 bases between them. The CDR3 contains 14 residues. CDR1 is ENHRY and CDR2 is SYGVKD in the germline V gene. CDR3 bases: TGTGCCATCAGTGCCGGAGGGGCAGGCTCACCCCTCCACTTT. Translated, it gives CAISAGGAGSPLHF.

The chain employs TRBV28 and TRBJ2-1; 10 positions agree with TRBD1. Looked up from germline, CDR1 is MDHEN and CDR2 is SYDVKM. V lost 7 bases, J lost 6 bases, and 6 bases stayed unmatched. The CDR3 is 14 residues long. CDR3 residues: CASKPGQGFNEQFF. In nucleotides, the CDR3 is TGTGCCAGCAAACCGGGACAGGGGTTCAATGAGCAGTTCTTC.

The chain has TRBV5-4 and TRBJ2-1, with 11 positions matching TRBD1. V gave up 2 bases and J gave up 7 bases; unmatched junction bases: 5. The CDR3 covers 15 residues. The germline CDR1 and CDR2 sequences are SGHNT and YYREEE (reference sequence). The CDR3 DNA reads as TGTGCCAGCAGCTTTACGGGACAGGGGGTAAATGAGCAGTTCTTC. Its translation is CASSFTGQGVNEQFF. Full variable domain (remainder filled in from reference TRBV5-4 and TRBJ2-1): ETGVTQSPTHLIKTRGQQVTLRCSSQSGHNTVSWYQQALGQGPQFIFQYYREEENGRGNFPPRFSGLQFPNYSSELNVNALELDDSALYLCASSFTGQGVNEQFFGPGTRLTVL.

This rearrangement joins TRBV2 to TRBJ1-2, with D maybe TRBD1 (5 bases). V lost 2 bases and J 8 bases, leaving 15 bases between the germline ends. The germline V gene encodes CDR1 SNHLY and CDR2 FYNNEI. The CDR3 has 14 amino acids. CDR3 in amino acids: CASSENGGMRGYTF. The CDR3 bases are TGTGCCAGCAGTGAAAACGGGGGGATGCGCGGCTACACCTTC.

The V and J genes are TRBV4-2 and TRBJ2-7; 10 bases map to TRBD1. The CDR3 extends over 15 amino acids. V lost 3 bases, J lost 6 bases, and 8 bases stayed unmatched. The germline V gene encodes CDR1 LGHNA and CDR2 YNFKEQ. CDR3 DNA: TGTGCCAGCAGCCAGGCGGGACAGGGGATTGGCGAGCAGTACTTC. Its translation: CASSQAGQGIGEQYF.

This chain connects TRBV10-3 to TRBJ1-1; TRBD1 might be the D (5 bases). CDR1 is ENHRY, CDR2 SYGVKD, per germline. The CDR3 covers 14 residues. V lost 2 bases, J lost 5 bases, and 12 bases lay in between. In nucleotides, the CDR3 is TGTGCCATCAGTGAGCTTGAGGGGAGGACTGAAGCTTTCTTT. Protein product: CAISELEGRTEAFF.

V is TRBV6-6 and J is TRBJ1-5; D gene ambiguous. V lost 5 bases, J lost 2 bases, and 16 bases lay in between. Germline V lookup: CDR1 MNHNY, CDR2 SVGAGI (reference sequence). The CDR3 is 16 residues long. CDR3 sequence: CASSSLEGSGNQPQHF. CDR3 in DNA: TGTGCCAGCAGTAGCCTGGAGGGATCCGGCAATCAGCCCCAGCATTTT.